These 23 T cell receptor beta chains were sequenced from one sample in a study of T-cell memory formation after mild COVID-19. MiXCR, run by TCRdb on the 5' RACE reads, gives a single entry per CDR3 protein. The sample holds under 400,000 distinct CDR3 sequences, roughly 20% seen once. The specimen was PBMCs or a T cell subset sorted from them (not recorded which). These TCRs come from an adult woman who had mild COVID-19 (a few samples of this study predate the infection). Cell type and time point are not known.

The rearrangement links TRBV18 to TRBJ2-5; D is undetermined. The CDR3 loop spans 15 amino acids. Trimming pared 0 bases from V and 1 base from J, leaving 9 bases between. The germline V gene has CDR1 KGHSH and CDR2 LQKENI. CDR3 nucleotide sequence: TGTGCCAGCTCACCACCGGGTAGGCCCCAAGAGACCCAGTACTTC. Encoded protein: CASSPPGRPQETQYF.

CDR3 sequence: CASRLAQYNEQFF. The DNA for the CDR3 is TGTGCCAGTCGACTAGCGCAATACAATGAGCAGTTCTTC. The chain joins TRBV6-5 to TRBJ2-1, with TRBD2 identical over 8 bases. V shed 9 bases and J 4 bases; nucleotides not matched to a gene: 5. CDR1 is MNHEY, CDR2 SVGAGI, per germline. The CDR3 is 13 amino acids.

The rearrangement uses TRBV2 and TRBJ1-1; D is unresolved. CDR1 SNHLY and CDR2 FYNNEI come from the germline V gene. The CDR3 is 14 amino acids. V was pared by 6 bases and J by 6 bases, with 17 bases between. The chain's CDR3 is CASRLLGISAEAFF. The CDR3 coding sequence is TGTGCCAGCAGGTTATTGGGCATATCGGCTGAAGCTTTCTTT.

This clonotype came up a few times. CDR3 sequence: CASTAQGAMTGELFF. In nucleotides, the CDR3 is TGTGCCAGCACCGCACAGGGGGCGATGACCGGGGAGCTGTTTTTT. J is TRBJ2-2 and V is TRBV12-3 or TRBV12-4, with 9 bases matching TRBD1. The CDR3 totals 15 residues. Trimming at V came to 7 bases and at J to 5 bases, leaving 8 bases not matched to a gene.

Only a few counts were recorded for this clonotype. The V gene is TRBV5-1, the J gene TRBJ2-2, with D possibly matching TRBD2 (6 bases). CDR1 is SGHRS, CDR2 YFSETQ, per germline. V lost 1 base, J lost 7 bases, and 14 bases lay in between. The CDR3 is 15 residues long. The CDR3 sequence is CASSLLASAGGELFF. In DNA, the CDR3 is TGCGCCAGCAGCTTGCTGGCTAGCGCAGGCGGGGAGCTGTTTTTT.

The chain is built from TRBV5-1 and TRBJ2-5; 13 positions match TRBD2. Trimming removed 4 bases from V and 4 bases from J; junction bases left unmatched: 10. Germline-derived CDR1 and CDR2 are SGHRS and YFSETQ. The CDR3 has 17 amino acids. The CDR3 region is CASSPRLAGGPGETQYF. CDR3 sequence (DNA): TGCGCCAGCAGCCCCCGACTAGCGGGAGGTCCCGGAGAGACCCAGTACTTC.

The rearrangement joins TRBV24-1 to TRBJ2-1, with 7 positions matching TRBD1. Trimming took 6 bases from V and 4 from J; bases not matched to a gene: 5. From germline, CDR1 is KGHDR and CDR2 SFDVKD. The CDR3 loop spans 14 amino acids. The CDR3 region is CATSPGTEYNEQFF. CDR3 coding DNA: TGTGCCACCAGTCCTGGGACAGAATACAATGAGCAGTTCTTC.

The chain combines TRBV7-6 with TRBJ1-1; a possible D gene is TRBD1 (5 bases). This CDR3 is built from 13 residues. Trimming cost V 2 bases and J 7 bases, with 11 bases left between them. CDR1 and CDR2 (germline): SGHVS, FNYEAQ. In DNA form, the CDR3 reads TGTGCCAGCAGCTTATGGGACGGAGATGAAGCTTTCTTT. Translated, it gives CASSLWDGDEAFF. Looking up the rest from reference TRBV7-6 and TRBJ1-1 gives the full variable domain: GAGVSQSPRYKVTKRGQDVALRCDPISGHVSLYWYRQALGQGPEFLTYFNYEAQQDKSGLPNDRFSAERPEGSISTLTIQRTEQRDSAMYRCASSLWDGDEAFFGQGTRLTVV.

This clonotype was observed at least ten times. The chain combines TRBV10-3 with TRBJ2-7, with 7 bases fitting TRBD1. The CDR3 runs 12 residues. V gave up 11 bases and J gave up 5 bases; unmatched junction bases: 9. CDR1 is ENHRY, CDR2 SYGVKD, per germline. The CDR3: CASAGTEDEQYF. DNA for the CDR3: TGTGCCTCCGCCGGGACAGAGGACGAGCAGTACTTC.

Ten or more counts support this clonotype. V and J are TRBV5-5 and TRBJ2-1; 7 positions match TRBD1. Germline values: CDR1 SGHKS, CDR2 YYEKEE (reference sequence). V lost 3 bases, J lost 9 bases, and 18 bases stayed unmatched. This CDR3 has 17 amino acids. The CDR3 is CASSSELETGSRGEQFF. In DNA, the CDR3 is TGTGCCAGCAGCTCCGAACTAGAGACAGGGTCAAGGGGTGAGCAGTTCTTC.

CDR3 loop: CATSDFTNAGELFF. CDR3 nucleotides: TGTGCCACCAGTGATTTCACCAACGCCGGGGAGCTGTTTTTT. The V call is TRBV24-1, the J call TRBJ2-2; D not certain. V was pared by 1 base and J by 6 bases, with 8 bases between. Germline V gives CDR1 KGHDR, CDR2 SFDVKD. This CDR3 spans 14 amino acids.

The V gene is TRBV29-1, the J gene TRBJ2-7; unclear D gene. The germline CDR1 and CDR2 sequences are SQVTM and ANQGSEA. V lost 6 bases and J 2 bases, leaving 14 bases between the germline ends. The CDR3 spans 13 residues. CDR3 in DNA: TGCAGCGTCCAGGTGGGGAATACCTACGAGCAGTACTTC. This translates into CSVQVGNTYEQYF.

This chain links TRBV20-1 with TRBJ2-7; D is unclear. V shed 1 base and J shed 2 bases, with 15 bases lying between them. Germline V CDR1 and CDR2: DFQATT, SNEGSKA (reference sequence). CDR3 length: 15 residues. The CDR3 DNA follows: TGCAGTGCTAGAGCCCTGGCAGCGCGCACCTACGAGCAGTACTTC. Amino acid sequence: CSARALAARTYEQYF.

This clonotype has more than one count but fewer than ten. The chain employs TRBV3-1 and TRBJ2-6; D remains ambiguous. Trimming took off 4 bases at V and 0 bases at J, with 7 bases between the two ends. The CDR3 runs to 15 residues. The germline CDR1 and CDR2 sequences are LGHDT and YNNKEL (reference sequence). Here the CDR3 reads CASSRLGSGANVLTF. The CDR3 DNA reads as TGTGCCAGCAGCCGCCTAGGCTCTGGGGCCAACGTCCTGACTTTC.

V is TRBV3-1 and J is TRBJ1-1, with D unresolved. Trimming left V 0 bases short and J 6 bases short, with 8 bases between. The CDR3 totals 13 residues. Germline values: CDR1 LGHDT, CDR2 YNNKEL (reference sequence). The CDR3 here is CASSQDLLAEAFF. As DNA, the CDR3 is TGTGCCAGCAGCCAAGATCTTTTGGCTGAAGCTTTCTTT.

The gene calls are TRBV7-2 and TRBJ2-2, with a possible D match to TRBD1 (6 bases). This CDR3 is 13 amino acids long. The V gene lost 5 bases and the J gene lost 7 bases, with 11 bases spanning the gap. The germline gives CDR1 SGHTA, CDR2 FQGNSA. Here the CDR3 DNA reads TGTGCCAGCAGCCGCCCAGGGGTCGGGGAGCTGTTTTTT. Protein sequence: CASSRPGVGELFF.

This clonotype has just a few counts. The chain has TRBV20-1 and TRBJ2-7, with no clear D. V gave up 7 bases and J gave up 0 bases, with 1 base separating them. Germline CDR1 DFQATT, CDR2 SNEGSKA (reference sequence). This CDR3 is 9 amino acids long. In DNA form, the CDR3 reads TGCAGTGGCTCCTACGAGCAGTACTTC. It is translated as CSGSYEQYF.

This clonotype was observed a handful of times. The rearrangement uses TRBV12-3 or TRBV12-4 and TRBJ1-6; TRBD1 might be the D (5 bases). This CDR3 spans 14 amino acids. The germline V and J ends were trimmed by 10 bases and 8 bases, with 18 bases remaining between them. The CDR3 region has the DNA TGTGCCACCTCGTTTGGGGGTAGTGATTCACCCCTCCACTTT. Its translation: CATSFGGSDSPLHF.

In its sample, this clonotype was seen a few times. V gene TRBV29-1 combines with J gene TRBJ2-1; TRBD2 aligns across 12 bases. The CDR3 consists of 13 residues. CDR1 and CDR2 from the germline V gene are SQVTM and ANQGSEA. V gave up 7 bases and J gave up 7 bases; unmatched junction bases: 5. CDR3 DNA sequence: TGCAGCGACGGACTAGCGGGGTGGAATGAGCAGTTCTTC. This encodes CSDGLAGWNEQFF.

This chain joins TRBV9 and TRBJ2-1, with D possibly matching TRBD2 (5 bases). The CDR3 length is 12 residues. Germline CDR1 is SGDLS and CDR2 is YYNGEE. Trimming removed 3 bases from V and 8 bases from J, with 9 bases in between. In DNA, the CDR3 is TGTGCCAGCAGCGCTGGACTGGATGAGCAGTTCTTC. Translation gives CASSAGLDEQFF.

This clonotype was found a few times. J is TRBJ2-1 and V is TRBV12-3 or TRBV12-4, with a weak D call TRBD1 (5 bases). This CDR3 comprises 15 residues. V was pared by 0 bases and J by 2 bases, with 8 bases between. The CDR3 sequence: CASSLAATAYNEQFF. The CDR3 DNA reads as TGTGCCAGCAGTTTAGCTGCGACAGCCTACAATGAGCAGTTCTTC.

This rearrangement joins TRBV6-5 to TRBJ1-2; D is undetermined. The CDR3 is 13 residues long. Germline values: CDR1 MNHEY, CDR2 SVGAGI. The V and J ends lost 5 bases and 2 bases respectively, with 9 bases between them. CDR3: CASSKGRNYGYTF. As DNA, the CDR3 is TGTGCCAGCAGTAAGGGAAGGAACTATGGCTACACCTTC.

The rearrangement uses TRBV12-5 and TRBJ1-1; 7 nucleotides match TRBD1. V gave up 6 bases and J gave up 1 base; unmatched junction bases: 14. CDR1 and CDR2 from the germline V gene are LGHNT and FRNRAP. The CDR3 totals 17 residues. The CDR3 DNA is TGTGCTAGTGGAACAGGGGAGGTAAACATAGGGAACACTGAAGCTTTCTTT. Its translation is CASGTGEVNIGNTEAFF.